The source of this TCR beta chain is a study of T cells of healthy individuals. TCRdb re-analysed the 5' RACE reads in MiXCR, keeping a single row per CDR3 protein. The table has some 69,000 distinct CDR3 sequences, around 15% seen once. Trimming stripped 0 bases from V and 7 bases from J, with 16 bases between. Germline CDR1 SGHRS, CDR2 YFSETQ. The CDR3 contains 15 residues. This sequence was found in a human donor in good health. V usage is TRBV5-1 and J usage is TRBJ1-1, with D tentatively TRBD1 (5 bases). The CDR3 spells CASSLEGARVGEAFF. Written as DNA, the CDR3 is TGCGCCAGCAGCTTGGAAGGGGCGCGGGTAGGTGAAGCTTTCTTT.